The 30 T cell receptor beta chains presented below share a single source sample, sequenced in a study of T cell responses to AZD1222 COVID-19 vaccine. Clones were read by immunoSEQ multiplex PCR, and TCRdb kept only the in-frame ones, dropping some. Among some 170,000 clones listed, more than 80% were seen once. Here the sequenced sample was peripheral blood, taken on day 0 of AZD1222 vaccination. Receptor source: an adult in good health.

V is TRBV6-5 and J is TRBJ2-6, with a possible D match to TRBD2 (6 bases). V was pared by 7 bases and J by 1 base, with 11 bases between. Germline CDR1 MNHEY, CDR2 SVGAGI. The length of the CDR3 is 15 residues. Written as DNA, the CDR3 is TGTGCCAGCACCCCTGCGGGGTCTGGGGCCAACGTCCTGACTTTC. Protein sequence: CASTPAGSGANVLTF.

The chain employs TRBV3-1 (or the pseudogene TRBV3-2) and TRBJ1-2; TRBD1 agrees at 7 bases. This CDR3 spans 16 amino acids. Germline V gene data show CDR1 as LGHDT and CDR2 as YNNKEL (reference sequence). The junction had 6 bases not matched to a gene; V was cut back by 1 base and J by 1 base. The CDR3 DNA sequence: TGTGCCAGCAGCCAAGTGTCGGGACAGCTTAACTATGGCTACACCTTC. Protein product: CASSQVSGQLNYGYTF.

J is TRBJ1-2 and V is TRBV5-1, with 8 bases identical to TRBD1. Trimming took 9 bases from V and 3 from J; bases not matched to a gene: 7. The CDR3 covers 13 residues. Germline lookup yields CDR1 SGHRS and CDR2 YFSETQ. CDR3 protein: CATSDREDYGYTF. CDR3 nucleotides: TGCGCCACCTCGGACAGGGAGGACTATGGCTACACCTTC.

This clone showed up just once. The J gene is TRBJ2-1, the V gene TRBV24-1, with a tentative D call TRBD2 (5 bases). This CDR3 comprises 14 residues. From germline, CDR1 is KGHDR and CDR2 SFDVKD. Trimming stripped 5 bases from V and 7 bases from J, with 14 bases between. The CDR3 DNA follows: TGTGCCACCAGTGGAGGGCAGCACCTGAATGAGCAGTTCTTC. As protein: CATSGGQHLNEQFF.

The CDR3 DNA is TGTGCTAGTGGTTTGTCCCTACTTGGAGCTTTCTTT. Translated, it gives CASGLSLLGAFF. The chain uses TRBV12-5 and TRBJ1-1; D call uncertain. With 2 bases removed from V and 10 bases from J, the gap between germline ends came to 11 bases. Germline lookup yields CDR1 LGHNT and CDR2 FRNRAP. The CDR3 sequence is 12 residues long.

This rearrangement joins TRBV3-1 (or the pseudogene TRBV3-2) to TRBJ1-5; weak D call: TRBD1 (5 bases). Deletions cut 1 base from V and 9 bases from J, with 7 bases between. The germline V gene has CDR1 LGHDT and CDR2 YNNKEL (reference sequence). This CDR3 has 12 residues. The CDR3 DNA is TGTGCCAGCAGCCAAGTGAGGGGGCCCCAGCATTTT. Translated: CASSQVRGPQHF.

V and J are TRBV9 and TRBJ1-2, with 10 bases fitting TRBD1. Trimming took 3 bases from V and 4 from J; bases not matched to a gene: 9. CDR3 length: 16 amino acids. In germline, CDR1 is SGDLS, CDR2 YYNGEE. The CDR3 here is CASSATGTGVSYGYTF. DNA of the CDR3: TGTGCCAGCAGCGCAACCGGGACAGGGGTTTCCTATGGCTACACCTTC.

This clone was seen a single time. The chain uses TRBV25-1 and TRBJ1-6; tentatively, D is TRBD1 (6 bases). The CDR3 sequence is 15 residues long. Trimming shortened V by 0 bases and J by 5 bases, and 8 bases separated the two germline ends. In germline, CDR1 is MGHDK, CDR2 SYGVNS. The CDR3 loop reads CASSEYRGDNSPLHF. CDR3 nucleotides: TGTGCCAGCAGTGAATACAGGGGAGATAATTCACCCCTCCACTTT.

This chain links TRBV7-2 with TRBJ1-5, with 8 bases aligning to TRBD1. CDR3 length equals 15 residues. V shed 5 bases and J 1 base; nucleotides not matched to a gene: 4. Per germline, CDR1 SGHTA and CDR2 FQGNSA. Here the CDR3 DNA reads TGTGCCAGCAGCCTCGGGACAGGAAGCAATCAGCCCCAGCATTTT. Translating gives CASSLGTGSNQPQHF.

J is TRBJ2-7 and V is TRBV3-1 (or the pseudogene TRBV3-2), with D unresolved. In germline, CDR1 is LGHDT, CDR2 YNNKEL (reference sequence). Deletions cut 1 base from V and 0 bases from J, with 10 bases between. This CDR3 spans 15 amino acids. The CDR3 DNA follows: TGTGCCAGCAGCCAAGCCCCGGGTCCCTCCTACGAGCAGTACTTC. Amino acid sequence: CASSQAPGPSYEQYF.

This chain links TRBV11-2 with TRBJ2-1; no reliable D call. V was pared by 0 bases and J by 8 bases, with 5 bases between. CDR3 length: 12 amino acids. Looked up from germline, CDR1 is SGHAT and CDR2 is FQNNGV. The CDR3 DNA is TGTGCCAGCAGCTTAGATGGCTATGAGCAGTTCTTC. Residues: CASSLDGYEQFF. The full variable domain, with the rest looked up from reference TRBV11-2 and TRBJ2-1, is EAGVAQSPRYKIIEKRQSVAFWCNPISGHATLYWYQQILGQGPKLLIQFQNNGVVDDSQLPKDRFSAERLKGVDSTLKIQPAKLEDSAVYLCASSLDGYEQFFGPGTRLTVL.

The J gene is TRBJ2-1, the V gene TRBV12-5, with a possible D match to TRBD2 (5 bases). V was clipped by 3 bases and J by 3 bases, with 24 bases between them. The length of the CDR3 is 19 residues. Germline V gene sequence: CDR1 LGHNT, CDR2 FRNRAP. CDR3: CASGFLPSGGPSHYNEQFF. CDR3 coding DNA: TGTGCTAGTGGTTTTCTCCCCAGCGGAGGCCCCTCCCACTACAATGAGCAGTTCTTC.

This clone was seen just once. The chain carries TRBV7-9 and TRBJ2-1, with D tentatively TRBD1 (6 bases). The V end was cut by 8 bases, the J end by 4 bases, with 15 bases between. The CDR3 totals 14 residues. The germline V gene encodes CDR1 SEHNR and CDR2 FQNEAQ (reference sequence). The CDR3 sequence: CASGIGTHYNEQFF. The CDR3, as DNA: TGTGCCAGCGGAATCGGGACACATTACAATGAGCAGTTCTTC.

V and J are TRBV9 and TRBJ1-3; possible D gene TRBD1, 5 bases. The V end was cut by 0 bases, the J end by 2 bases, with 9 bases between. The CDR3 loop spans 15 amino acids. Germline CDR1 is SGDLS and CDR2 is YYNGEE. CDR3 DNA: TGTGCCAGCAGCGTAGGGGGGAATGCTGGAAACACCATATATTTT. It codes for CASSVGGNAGNTIYF.

The rearrangement uses TRBV19 and TRBJ1-1; 7 positions agree with TRBD1. This CDR3 has 16 residues. The trim removed 6 bases at V and 3 bases at J, leaving 13 bases unmatched. The germline V gene has CDR1 LNHDA and CDR2 SQIVND (reference sequence). In DNA form, the CDR3 reads TGTGCCAGTAGCTACTACTTAGGGGGCGGGGACACTGAAGCTTTCTTT. Amino acid sequence: CASSYYLGGGDTEAFF.

The chain combines TRBV28 with TRBJ2-1; TRBD1 aligns across 7 bases. This CDR3 region has 16 residues. J lost 7 bases, V lost 5 bases, and 14 bases had no gene match. From germline, CDR1 is MDHEN and CDR2 SYDVKM. CDR3: CASSPNLDRVRNEQFF. CDR3 nucleotide sequence: TGTGCCAGCAGTCCGAACCTCGACAGGGTTCGAAATGAGCAGTTCTTC.

The V call is TRBV6-5, the J call TRBJ1-2; perhaps TRBD1 as D (6 bases). The CDR3 is 13 residues long. The V end lost 4 bases, the J end lost 6 bases, and 12 bases lay between the germline ends. The V gene's germline CDR1 is MNHEY and CDR2 SVGAGI. The CDR3 coding sequence is TGTGCCAGCAGTTCGGCAGGGGCAGATGGCTACACCTTC. It is translated as CASSSAGADGYTF.

This chain uses TRBV27 with TRBJ1-2, with 7 bases lining up with TRBD1. The CDR3 loop spans 15 amino acids. With 5 bases clipped from V and 0 bases from J, the junction kept 6 bases outside the gene matches. The germline CDR1 and CDR2 sequences are MNHEY and SMNVEV (reference sequence). CDR3 residues: CASSATGIANYGYTF. The CDR3 DNA reads as TGTGCCAGCAGTGCGACAGGGATTGCTAACTATGGCTACACCTTC.

This chain connects TRBV18 to TRBJ2-5; weak D call: TRBD2 (5 bases). Germline V gene lookup returns CDR1 KGHSH and CDR2 LQKENI. V was cut by 2 bases and J by 5 bases, with 9 bases left in between. This CDR3 is 13 amino acids long. CDR3 protein: CASSPIGGETQYF. For the CDR3, the DNA is TGTGCCAGCTCACCAATCGGCGGGGAGACCCAGTACTTC.

The J gene is TRBJ1-1, the V gene TRBV27; the D gene is possibly TRBD1 (5 bases). The CDR3 sequence is 14 residues long. CDR1 and CDR2 from the germline V gene are MNHEY and SMNVEV (reference sequence). V was shortened by 2 bases and J by 7 bases, with 14 bases between the two germline ends. CDR3 amino acids: CASSLIAGFGEAFF. CDR3 bases: TGTGCCAGCAGTTTAATCGCAGGGTTCGGTGAAGCTTTCTTT.

The chain employs TRBV20-1 and TRBJ1-2; TRBD1 is a possible D gene (5 bases). V was trimmed by 3 bases and J by 0 bases, leaving 26 bases between them. Germline-derived CDR1 and CDR2 are DFQATT and SNEGSKA (reference sequence). The CDR3 length is 19 residues. The CDR3 bases are TGCAGTGCTAGTCCCCTTTGGGAGGGACTCCCGACGGCTAACTATGGCTACACCTTC. Translation gives CSASPLWEGLPTANYGYTF.

The chain is built from TRBV9 and TRBJ2-1; D gene uncertain. Germline V gene lookup returns CDR1 SGDLS and CDR2 YYNGEE. This CDR3 has 16 residues. V was pared by 6 bases and J by 7 bases, with 23 bases between. DNA for the CDR3: TGTGCCAGCACTAATACTTTCACGGGTCAGTTGAATGAGCAGTTCTTC. This translates into CASTNTFTGQLNEQFF.

In its sample, this clone was seen once. The CDR3 DNA follows: TGTGCCAGCAGCTCCAGGACAGGGGGCTATAGCAATCAGCCCCAGCATTTT. As protein: CASSSRTGGYSNQPQHF. The chain couples TRBV27 to TRBJ1-5, with TRBD1 identical over 11 bases. Germline CDR1 reads MNHEY; CDR2 reads SMNVEV (reference sequence). After removal of 6 bases from V and 0 bases from J, the junction contained 7 bases not matched to a gene. The CDR3 consists of 17 residues.

The chain has TRBV18 and TRBJ1-6, with 8 bases lining up with TRBD1. Germline values: CDR1 KGHSH, CDR2 LQKENI. Trimming cost V 2 bases and J 7 bases; bases outside gene matches: 10. CDR3 length equals 17 residues. The CDR3 protein is CASSPVQTGGRNSPLHF. The CDR3 DNA follows: TGTGCCAGCTCACCAGTCCAAACAGGGGGACGCAATTCACCCCTCCACTTT.

The chain employs TRBV11-2 and TRBJ2-1; 10 nucleotides align to TRBD2. The V gene end was trimmed by 1 base and the J gene end by 4 bases; junction bases not matched to a gene: 10. Germline V CDR1 and CDR2: SGHAT, FQNNGV. The CDR3 totals 18 residues. CDR3 coding DNA: TGTGCCAGCAGCTTAGGGGGGGCTAGCGGGAGTTTTTACAATGAGCAGTTCTTC. As protein: CASSLGGASGSFYNEQFF.

This chain uses TRBV5-1 with TRBJ2-1, with D perhaps matching TRBD2 (5 bases). CDR1 SGHRS and CDR2 YFSETQ come from the germline V gene. The CDR3 spans 15 residues. V shed 0 bases and J shed 4 bases, with 11 bases lying between them. CDR3: CASSLVLASYNEQFF. The CDR3 region has the DNA TGCGCCAGCAGCTTGGTGCTAGCCTCTTACAATGAGCAGTTCTTC. The full variable domain, in which reference TRBV5-1 and TRBJ2-1 provide the parts outside the CDR3, is KAGVTQTPRYLIKTRGQQVTLSCSPISGHRSVSWYQQTPGQGLQFLFEYFSETQRNKGNFPGRFSGRQFSNSRSEMNVSTLELGDSALYLCASSLVLASYNEQFFGPGTRLTVL.

This chain uses TRBV5-4 with TRBJ2-1; D is uncertain. CDR1 SGHNT and CDR2 YYREEE come from the germline V gene (reference sequence). The CDR3 covers 15 residues. V dropped 0 bases and J dropped 6 bases, with 13 bases sitting between them. CDR3 in amino acids: CASSLANLQGNEQFF. DNA for the CDR3: TGTGCCAGCAGCTTGGCAAACTTGCAAGGCAATGAGCAGTTCTTC.

The table lists this clone with a few counts. As the CDR3 is not closed by the conserved phenylalanine or tryptophan, this likely results from a read error. No DNA is shown, since the ends of the CDR3 on it are uncertain; the CDR3 is the one TCRdb lists. The V gene is TRBV12-1, the J gene TRBJ2-7; the table calls TRBD1, which could not be checked here. TRBV12-1 is recorded as a pseudogene. The CDR3 is 9 residues long, counting both termini. The CDR3 loop is CASSSGEGD.

The genes are TRBV18 and TRBJ2-5, with 7 bases identical to TRBD2. J was trimmed by 5 bases and V by 1 base; bases with no gene match: 10. Germline V gives CDR1 KGHSH, CDR2 LQKENI. This CDR3 comprises 16 residues. CDR3 DNA sequence: TGTGCCAGCTCACCACTAGTTTTAGCGGGCGGCGAGACCCAGTACTTC. It translates to CASSPLVLAGGETQYF.

The rearrangement joins TRBV18 to TRBJ1-1; the D gene is possibly TRBD1 (6 bases). CDR3 length: 16 amino acids. V lost 5 bases to trimming and J lost 1 base, with 17 bases between them. The V gene's germline CDR1 is KGHSH and CDR2 LQKENI. The CDR3 DNA is TGTGCCAGCTCAGCCCTCGGAGGACAGCGGAACACTGAAGCTTTCTTT. This codes for CASSALGGQRNTEAFF.